This TCR beta chain originates from a study of regulatory T cells in long-lasting Graves disease (dated by TCRdb to about 2021). In terms of the full investigation: Antithyroid drugs had been taken for less than 3 months by newly diagnosed Graves' disease patients. This study used TCR sequencing and RNA sequencing of peripheral blood to compare persistent Graves' disease patients against newly diagnosed Graves' disease patients. A total of 33 samples were covered by TCR sequencing, comprising around 13 persistent and around 20 newly diagnosed Graves' disease patients. The study was registered as a clinical trial and conducted in China.

This specimen's time point label, per the study, means: newly diagnosed GD, antithyroid drugs for less than 3 months. RNA was extracted from PBMCs in TRIzol for both TCR sequencing and RNA sequencing. The diagnosis of Graves' disease was made according to American Thyroid Association guidelines. The patients came from an endocrinology department in Xi'an, China. Each patient gave 7 to 9.5 milliliters of peripheral blood, collected in an EDTA anticoagulant tube. Ficoll Paque Plus density gradient separation was used to isolate PBMCs, and no additional T cell sorting was done. An Agilent 2100 Bioanalyzer and agarose gel were used to assess RNA quality, and a NanoDrop 2000 was used to measure RNA concentration. The table lists this clonotype with many counts. The specificity of this receptor is unknown. There are no base qualities to consult, and no much larger clone falls within one base. What the work shows at the level of the full study, not this receptor alone: Sequencing and analysis were limited to the TCR beta chain. Persistent disease showed preferential use of TRBV28, TRBJ1-2 and TRBJ2-5, whereas newly diagnosed disease favored TRBV20-1 and TRBJ2-1. Patients with persistent disease shared more public clonotypes (over 2,500) than newly diagnosed patients did (approximately 990). The authors noted that the small sample size was a limitation that may lower accuracy. Persistent Graves' disease patients showed lower TCR Shannon entropy and fewer highly expanded clones than newly diagnosed patients, suggesting clonal expansion. Peripheral blood alone was examined, since thyroid tissue, which constituted the primary lesion, could not be accessed.

At the junction V is shortened by 5 bases and J by 5 bases, with 9 bases in between. For CDR1 and CDR2, the germline V gene lists MNHNS and SASEGT. The CDR3 runs 12 residues from the cysteine to the phenylalanine. Here the CDR3 DNA is all that survives: 36 bases in frame from base 1. Receptor libraries were prepared by multiplex PCR. Instrument on record: Illumina HiSeq 4000. TCR beta libraries were built with iRepertoire HTBI primers and Arm-PCR amplification of CDR3 regions. Before sequencing, the PCR products underwent gel purification. As for the authors' bioinformatics: Gene usage analysis of CDR3 amino acid clonotypes used the 62 TRBV and 11 to 15 TRBJ segments found across samples. Filtered high-quality paired reads were merged into contigs using COPE and FqMerger. BLAST was used to align contigs to IMGT TRBV, TRBD and TRBJ reference genes, and CDR3 was defined according to IMGT. Highly expanded clones were defined as clonotypes with a frequency above 0.1%. Repertoire diversity was measured by Shannon entropy, and V-J evenness by the Gini coefficient. Clonotypes shared by more than one individual were considered public. TCRdb's own reprocessing of the public reads used fastp at Q25 and MiXCR and kept productive beta chains. Every distinct CDR3 protein forms one entry, paired with its most common genes and DNA. Clone size and V and J calls follow TCRdb, not the original study. The sample table lists 390,000 or so distinct CDR3 sequences, approximately 10% of them with a count of one. The ten top clones hold 15% to 20% of the sample.

This sample was also put to use in a study of T cells in Graves' hyperthyroidism and ophthalmopathy. As that second study puts it: Stable Graves' hyperthyroidism was defined as the absence of progression to ophthalmopathy over 18 months of follow-up. The hyperthyroidism patients were between 18 and 65 years old and newly diagnosed, with a disease duration of less than 2 months. Exclusion was applied to patients with uncontrolled infections, other autoimmune diseases, pregnancy or lactation. Diagnoses relied on clinical symptoms, serum thyroxine and TRAb, thyroid ultrasound and orbital computed tomography. The first round of RT-PCR for the TCR CDR3 was performed with the HTBI primer set and the Qiagen OneStep RT-PCR kit. Most expanded thyroid clonotypes (frequency above 0.001) were also detected in blood, suggesting blood repertoires may reflect thyroid immune responses. Ophthalmopathy was separated from stable hyperthyroidism by a 13 V-J signature model, with about 88% sensitivity and about 81% specificity obtained in cross-validation and 80%/75% obtained in testing. In validation, the model predicted progression to ophthalmopathy a median of roughly 6.5 months before onset, with roughly 68% sensitivity and about 72% specificity. A discovery cohort of about a hundred patients, roughly 45 with Graves' ophthalmopathy and roughly 59 with stable Graves' hyperthyroidism, was used to find distinguishing TCR V-J signatures. Prospective prediction of ophthalmopathy was tested in an independent validation cohort of approximately 19 hyperthyroidism patients and 17 patients who later progressed to ophthalmopathy. The roughly 90 discovery patients were divided at random into training and test sets in a 7:3 ratio. In roughly six Graves' hyperthyroidism patients, the study also compared T-cell repertoires from thyroid tissue with T-cell repertoires from blood. After blood sampling, hyperthyroidism patients were treated with methimazole at a starting dose of 30 mg daily, and ophthalmopathy patients were treated with high-dose intravenous methylprednisolone. The libraries were constructed in a second round of multiplex PCR and then size-selected and purified. The libraries were sequenced on an Illumina HiSeq2000 using paired-end 100 bp reads. SOAPnuke was used to process the raw data, removing reads that contained adapters or uncalled bases, had a mean Phred below 15, or lacked an exact match to the constant primer or identifier. COPE v1.2.5 was used to merge the high-quality paired reads, and each unique nucleotide sequence was defined as a clonotype. MiTCR v1.1 was used to align the clonotypes against IMGT TRBV, TRBD and TRBJ reference segments. The analysis was restricted to V-J combinations with a frequency above 0.0001, which together covered 99% to 99.2% of the repertoires. The TCS score was defined as the ratio of F50 (clonal expansion) to E x V (chaos), calculated using BLOSUM62-based TCRdist between CDR3 peptides within each V-J. Welch's t-statistics and random forest reduced fewer than 600 V-J features to roughly 13, which were used in a naive Bayes classifier (R e1071). No statistical method was used to set the sample size in advance, and investigators knew the group allocation. The paper describes TCR Vbeta CDR3 sequencing of about 140 peripheral blood samples, made up of 43 ophthalmopathy patients, roughly 75 hyperthyroidism patients and 17 progressor patients.

The sequence was collected from a young woman with Graves disease. Donor details come from another sample of the same person, matched by shared clones. This sequence uses TRBV6-1 and TRBJ1-2; no confident D gene assignment can be made. The input for sequencing was peripheral blood mononuclear cells (PBMCs), taken at new diagnosis, from a patient treated with antithyroid drugs. The nucleotide sequence reads TGTGCCAGCAGTCCGCTGGGGTATGGCTACACCTTC. Its translation reads: CASSPLGYGYTF.